This is a list of T cell receptor beta chains from one sample in a study of T cell repertoires in cytomegalovirus infection. TCRdb reprocessed the reads with MiXCR, giving one entry per CDR3 protein. This sample has a few hundred thousand distinct CDR3 sequences; under 45% occur once, and the top ten carry around 48%. Antigens of these TCRs are unknown. This specimen was cultured PBMCs, taken from culture after CMV antigen stimulation. The receptors here all came from a human donor in good health (CMV status not recorded). Some clones in this sample may be carry-over from other donors' samples. CDR3s include the opening cysteine and the closing phenylalanine or tryptophan. D genes are given only for firm matches. The size of a clone is reported for some rows only, either as once, few or many, or as a class for expanded clones.

j_gene: TRBJ1-5
d_gene: .
abundance: .
v_gene: TRBV7-6
CDR3nt: TGTGCCAGCAGCTTCCTCAATGATCAGCCCCAGCATTTT
CDR3aa: CASSFLNDQPQHF

j_gene: TRBJ2-5
d_gene: .
abundance: many
v_gene: TRBV7-8
CDR3nt: TGTGCCAGCAGCCGAAGAGAACAGGAGACGGAGACCCAGTACTTC
CDR3aa: CASSRREQETETQYF

j_gene: TRBJ2-1
d_gene: TRBD2
abundance: .
v_gene: TRBV6-2/TRBV6-3
CDR3nt: TGTGCCAGCAGCGGGACTAGCGGGGGCTATGAGCAGTTCTTC
CDR3aa: CASSGTSGGYEQFF

j_gene: TRBJ1-1
d_gene: .
abundance: .
v_gene: TRBV11-3
CDR3nt: TGTGCCAGCAGCTTAGGAATCAGGGACGAAGCTTTCTTT
CDR3aa: CASSLGIRDEAFF

j_gene: TRBJ1-2
d_gene: TRBD1
abundance: .
v_gene: TRBV7-2
CDR3nt: TGTGCCAGCAGCTTCAGACAGGGGCCCTATGGCTACACCTTC
CDR3aa: CASSFRQGPYGYTF

j_gene: TRBJ2-7
d_gene: .
abundance: .
v_gene: TRBV11-2
CDR3nt: TGTGCCAGCAGCCCCCAGACAGGTCCAAGCTACGAGCAGTACTTC
CDR3aa: CASSPQTGPSYEQYF

j_gene: TRBJ2-7
d_gene: .
abundance: .
v_gene: TRBV19
CDR3nt: TGTGCCAGTAGTACCACAGGGCTGGAGCAGTACTTC
CDR3aa: CASSTTGLEQYF

j_gene: TRBJ2-3
d_gene: .
abundance: .
v_gene: TRBV18
CDR3nt: TGTGCCAGCAAGGACACCTCGGGAGATACGCAGTATTTT
CDR3aa: CASKDTSGDTQYF

j_gene: TRBJ1-1
d_gene: .
abundance: .
v_gene: TRBV4-1
CDR3nt: TGCGCCAGCAGCCAAGGAGGGGTAGGGAACACTGAAGCTTTCTTT
CDR3aa: CASSQGGVGNTEAFF

j_gene: TRBJ2-7
d_gene: .
abundance: few
v_gene: TRBV29-1
CDR3nt: TGCAGCGTCGGGCTAACCTACGAGCAGTACTTC
CDR3aa: CSVGLTYEQYF

j_gene: TRBJ1-2
d_gene: .
abundance: .
v_gene: TRBV9
CDR3nt: TGTGCCAGCAGCGTCGGGACGGGCTACTATGGCTACACCTTC
CDR3aa: CASSVGTGYYGYTF

j_gene: TRBJ2-1
d_gene: TRBD2
abundance: .
v_gene: TRBV7-2
CDR3nt: TGTGCCAGCAGCCGGCTGAGTAGACTAGCGGGGGCCTACAATGAGCAGTTCTTC
CDR3aa: CASSRLSRLAGAYNEQFF

j_gene: TRBJ2-1
d_gene: TRBD1
abundance: few
v_gene: TRBV7-8
CDR3nt: TGTGCCAGCAGCTCTGACAGGGGGCAGCAGTTCTTC
CDR3aa: CASSSDRGQQFF

j_gene: TRBJ2-3
d_gene: .
abundance: .
v_gene: TRBV6-1
CDR3nt: TGTGCCAGCAGCGATCAGGACCAAAGCACAGATACGCAGTATTTT
CDR3aa: CASSDQDQSTDTQYF

j_gene: TRBJ2-2
d_gene: TRBD2
abundance: few
v_gene: TRBV19
CDR3nt: TGTGCCAGTAGTCAAATAGCGGGGGCCCCCCACACCGGGGAGCTGTTTTTT
CDR3aa: CASSQIAGAPHTGELFF

j_gene: TRBJ1-3
d_gene: .
abundance: .
v_gene: TRBV7-2
CDR3nt: TGTGCCAGCAGAAGAAGTGTCTCTGGAAACACCATATATTTT
CDR3aa: CASRRSVSGNTIYF

j_gene: TRBJ2-3
d_gene: .
abundance: few
v_gene: TRBV24-1
CDR3nt: TGTGCCTCCGGGGGAACCACAGATACGCAGTATTTT
CDR3aa: CASGGTTDTQYF

j_gene: TRBJ2-3
d_gene: .
abundance: once
v_gene: TRBV27
CDR3nt: TGTGCCAGCAGTTTGGAAAGGGGGACAAACACAGATACGCAGTATTTT
CDR3aa: CASSLERGTNTDTQYF

j_gene: TRBJ1-5
d_gene: .
abundance: .
v_gene: TRBV7-2
CDR3nt: TGTGCCAGCAGCCACAGACAACCCAATCAGCCCCAGCATTTT
CDR3aa: CASSHRQPNQPQHF

j_gene: TRBJ1-1
d_gene: TRBD1
abundance: .
v_gene: TRBV25-1
CDR3nt: TGTGCCAGCAGTGAACAAGGACAGGCCACTGAAGCTTTCTTT
CDR3aa: CASSEQGQATEAFF

j_gene: TRBJ1-2
d_gene: .
abundance: .
v_gene: TRBV7-6
CDR3nt: TGTGCCAGCGGCGGGGGAGCTAACTATGGCTACACCTTC
CDR3aa: CASGGGANYGYTF

j_gene: TRBJ2-5
d_gene: TRBD1
abundance: .
v_gene: TRBV7-9
CDR3nt: TGTGCCAGCAGCTTAGGGGGGGACAGGAAAGAGACCCAGTACTTC
CDR3aa: CASSLGGDRKETQYF

j_gene: TRBJ2-3
d_gene: TRBD2
abundance: .
v_gene: TRBV7-9
CDR3nt: TGTGCCAGCAGCTGGACTAGCGCTGGAGATACGCAGTATTTT
CDR3aa: CASSWTSAGDTQYF

j_gene: TRBJ1-5
d_gene: .
abundance: few
v_gene: TRBV7-2
CDR3nt: TGTGCCAGCAGTCTAGCGGTGGCAGTCTATCAGCCCCAGCATTTT
CDR3aa: CASSLAVAVYQPQHF

j_gene: TRBJ2-7
d_gene: TRBD2
abundance: once
v_gene: TRBV11-2
CDR3nt: TGTGCCAGCAGCTTAGTACCTAGCGGGAGGTTTCTCGAGCAGTACTTC
CDR3aa: CASSLVPSGRFLEQYF

j_gene: TRBJ2-7
d_gene: TRBD2
abundance: few
v_gene: TRBV12-3/TRBV12-4
CDR3nt: TGTGCCAGCAGTCAAGCGGGAGGGCCCTACGAGCAGTACTTC
CDR3aa: CASSQAGGPYEQYF

j_gene: TRBJ2-1
d_gene: .
abundance: few
v_gene: TRBV19
CDR3nt: TGTGCCAGTAGTATCGGGCTAGCCCCCCACAATGAGCAGTTCTTC
CDR3aa: CASSIGLAPHNEQFF

j_gene: TRBJ1-5
d_gene: .
abundance: .
v_gene: TRBV3-1
CDR3nt: TGTGCCAGCAGCCAAGATGCATTACAGCCCCAGCATTTT
CDR3aa: CASSQDALQPQHF

j_gene: TRBJ2-5
d_gene: .
abundance: once
v_gene: TRBV19
CDR3nt: TGTGCCAGTAGTATAATAACAGACCAAGAGACCCAGTACTTC
CDR3aa: CASSIITDQETQYF

j_gene: TRBJ2-2
d_gene: TRBD1
abundance: .
v_gene: TRBV4-1
CDR3nt: TGCGCCAGCAGCCAAGATCCAGGGGGCACCGGGGAGCTGTTTTTT
CDR3aa: CASSQDPGGTGELFF

j_gene: TRBJ1-5
d_gene: .
abundance: many
v_gene: TRBV7-8
CDR3nt: TGTGCCAGCAGCCGGAACCTAAATCAGCCCCAGCATTTT
CDR3aa: CASSRNLNQPQHF

j_gene: TRBJ1-4
d_gene: TRBD1
abundance: .
v_gene: TRBV6-1
CDR3nt: TGTGCCAGCGACAGGGATTTTGCAACTAATGAAAAACTGTTTTTT
CDR3aa: CASDRDFATNEKLFF

j_gene: TRBJ2-1
d_gene: TRBD1
abundance: .
v_gene: TRBV7-2
CDR3nt: TGTGCCAGCAGCTTAGTTTGGGGACAGGCAAACAATGAGCAGTTCTTC
CDR3aa: CASSLVWGQANNEQFF

j_gene: TRBJ1-1
d_gene: .
abundance: .
v_gene: TRBV5-1
CDR3nt: TGCGCCAGCAGCTTGGGCACAGTCATGAACACTGAAGCTTTCTTT
CDR3aa: CASSLGTVMNTEAFF

j_gene: TRBJ1-5
d_gene: TRBD1
abundance: .
v_gene: TRBV28
CDR3nt: TGTGCCAGCAGTCTTAGACAGGGGGTGAGCAATCAGCCCCAGCATTTT
CDR3aa: CASSLRQGVSNQPQHF

j_gene: TRBJ1-5
d_gene: .
abundance: .
v_gene: TRBV6-1
CDR3nt: TGTGCCAGCAGTGAAGCGCTGTATCAGCCCCAGCATTTT
CDR3aa: CASSEALYQPQHF

j_gene: TRBJ2-1
d_gene: .
abundance: once
v_gene: TRBV7-4
CDR3nt: TGTGCCAGCAGCTTATTACTAGTGGGCGAGCAGTTCTTC
CDR3aa: CASSLLLVGEQFF

j_gene: TRBJ2-5
d_gene: TRBD2
abundance: many
v_gene: TRBV7-8
CDR3nt: TGTGCCAGCAGCTTAAATCCTAGCGGGAGAGGGGCCATGCCGGAGACCCAGTACTTC
CDR3aa: CASSLNPSGRGAMPETQYF

j_gene: TRBJ1-4
d_gene: .
abundance: many
v_gene: TRBV7-9
CDR3nt: TGTGCCAGCAGCTTTAATTGGGGAACTAATGAAAAACTGTTTTTT
CDR3aa: CASSFNWGTNEKLFF

j_gene: TRBJ2-4
d_gene: .
abundance: .
v_gene: TRBV4-1
CDR3nt: TGCGCCAGCAGCCAAGTCATCTTCGAACAGTTAGCCAAAAACATTCAGTACTTC
CDR3aa: CASSQVIFEQLAKNIQYF

j_gene: TRBJ1-3
d_gene: .
abundance: .
v_gene: TRBV11-2
CDR3nt: TGTGCCAGCAGCCCAACGAGGACAATCTCTGGAAACACCATATATTTT
CDR3aa: CASSPTRTISGNTIYF

j_gene: TRBJ2-6
d_gene: TRBD1
abundance: .
v_gene: TRBV13
CDR3nt: TGTGCCAGCAGCTCCAGGGGGCCTGGGGCCAACGTCCTGACTTTC
CDR3aa: CASSSRGPGANVLTF

j_gene: TRBJ2-1
d_gene: TRBD2
abundance: few
v_gene: TRBV7-2
CDR3nt: TGTGCCAGCAGCTTAGGGTCCCCAGGACTAGCGGGAGAGCAGTTCTTC
CDR3aa: CASSLGSPGLAGEQFF

j_gene: TRBJ2-7
d_gene: TRBD1
abundance: .
v_gene: TRBV7-4
CDR3nt: TGTGCCAGCAGCTTAGTGTCAGGGGGTGACGAGCAGTACTTC
CDR3aa: CASSLVSGGDEQYF

j_gene: TRBJ2-7
d_gene: .
abundance: few
v_gene: TRBV6-2/TRBV6-3
CDR3nt: TGTGCCAGCAGACGATGCTGTGGACTACCAATACACTACGAGCAGTACTTC
CDR3aa: CASRRCCGLPIHYEQYF

j_gene: TRBJ1-4
d_gene: .
abundance: .
v_gene: TRBV2
CDR3nt: TGTGCCAGCAATCCGGAGAATGAAAAACTGTTTTTT
CDR3aa: CASNPENEKLFF

j_gene: TRBJ2-1
d_gene: TRBD2
abundance: few
v_gene: TRBV7-7
CDR3nt: TGTGCCAGCAGCTTAGAACTAGCGGGGGCGAGCTCCTACAATGAGCAGTTCTTC
CDR3aa: CASSLELAGASSYNEQFF

j_gene: TRBJ2-7
d_gene: TRBD2
abundance: .
v_gene: TRBV19
CDR3nt: TGTGCCAGTAGAGCGCCGGGACTAGCCTACGAGCAGTACTTC
CDR3aa: CASRAPGLAYEQYF

j_gene: TRBJ2-7
d_gene: .
abundance: .
v_gene: TRBV11-2
CDR3nt: TGTGCCAGCAGCTTAGAGGGCAGGTTGAGCTCCTACGAGCAGTACTTC
CDR3aa: CASSLEGRLSSYEQYF

j_gene: TRBJ2-1
d_gene: .
abundance: many
v_gene: TRBV7-2
CDR3nt: TGTGCCAGCAGCTCTCCTCGAGGCCACAATGAGCAGTTCTTC
CDR3aa: CASSSPRGHNEQFF

j_gene: TRBJ2-7
d_gene: .
abundance: .
v_gene: TRBV7-2
CDR3nt: TGTGCCAGCAGGCAGGGGGGAGTCTACGAGCAGTACTTC
CDR3aa: CASRQGGVYEQYF

j_gene: TRBJ2-3
d_gene: TRBD1
abundance: .
v_gene: TRBV6-1
CDR3nt: TGTGCCAGCACAAAAGTGACAGGGTCCCCAGATACGCAGTATTTT
CDR3aa: CASTKVTGSPDTQYF

j_gene: TRBJ1-2
d_gene: .
abundance: once
v_gene: TRBV5-5
CDR3nt: TGTGCCAGCAGCTTGGAGAGGTGGACGGGCTACACCTTC
CDR3aa: CASSLERWTGYTF

j_gene: TRBJ2-1
d_gene: TRBD2
abundance: .
v_gene: TRBV7-2
CDR3nt: TGTGCCAGCAGCTTAGAGGGCGGGAGATACAATGAGCAGTTCTTC
CDR3aa: CASSLEGGRYNEQFF